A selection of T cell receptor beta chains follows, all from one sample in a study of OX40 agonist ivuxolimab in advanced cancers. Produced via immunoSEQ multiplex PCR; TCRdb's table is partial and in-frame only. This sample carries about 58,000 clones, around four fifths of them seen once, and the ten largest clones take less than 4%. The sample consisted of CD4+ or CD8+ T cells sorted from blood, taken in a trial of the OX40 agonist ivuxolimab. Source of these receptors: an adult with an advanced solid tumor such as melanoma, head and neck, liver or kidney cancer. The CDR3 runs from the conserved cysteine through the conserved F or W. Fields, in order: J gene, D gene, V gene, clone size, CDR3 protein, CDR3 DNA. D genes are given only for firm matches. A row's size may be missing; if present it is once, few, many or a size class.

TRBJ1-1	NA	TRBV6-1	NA	CASSRPAGQNTEAFF	TGTGCCAGCAGTCGCCCAGCAGGGCAGAACACTGAAGCTTTCTTT
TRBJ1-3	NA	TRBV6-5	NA	CAGRRNLQDSIYF	TGTGCCGGCAGAAGGAACCTCCAGGACAGCATATATTTT
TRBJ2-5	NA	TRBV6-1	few	CASSERWLEVETQYF	TGTGCCAGCAGTGAAAGGTGGCTGGAAGTAGAGACCCAGTACTTC
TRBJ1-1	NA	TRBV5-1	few	CASSLAGGRAFF	TGCGCCAGCAGCTTGGCTGGGGGACGAGCTTTCTTT
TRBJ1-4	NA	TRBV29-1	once	CSGRQTNEKLFF	TGCAGCGGGCGGCAGACTAATGAAAAACTGTTTTTT
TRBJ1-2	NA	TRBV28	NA	CATLDLGRAGGYTF	TGTGCCACCCTCGATCTGGGCAGGGCGGGGGGCTACACCTTC
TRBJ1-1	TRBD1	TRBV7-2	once	CASSSPDRADTEAFF	TGTGCCAGCAGCTCGCCCGACAGGGCGGACACTGAAGCTTTCTTT
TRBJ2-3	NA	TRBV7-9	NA	CASSFLGWSDTQYF	TGTGCCAGCAGCTTTCTCGGGTGGTCCGATACGCAGTATTTT
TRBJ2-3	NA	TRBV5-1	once	CASRVGPTDTQYF	TGCGCCAGCAGGGTCGGTCCCACAGATACGCAGTATTTT
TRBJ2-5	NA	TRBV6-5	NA	CASSYQNGVETQYF	TGTGCCAGCAGTTACCAGAACGGTGTGGAGACCCAGTACTTC
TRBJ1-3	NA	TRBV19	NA	CASSIPNRVRRTGNTIYF	TGTGCCAGTAGTATCCCAAACAGGGTGAGGAGGACTGGAAACACCATATATTTT
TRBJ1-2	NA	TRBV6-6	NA	CASSYPGTVDGYTF	TGTGCCAGCAGTTACCCCGGGACTGTTGATGGCTACACCTTC
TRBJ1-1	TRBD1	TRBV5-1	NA	CASSLVAGGNTEAFF	TGCGCCAGCAGCTTGGTGGCAGGGGGGAACACTGAAGCTTTCTTT
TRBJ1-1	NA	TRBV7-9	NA	CASSHPAGTAGGNTEAFF	TGTGCCAGCAGTCATCCGGCTGGGACCGCCGGCGGGAACACTGAAGCTTTCTTT
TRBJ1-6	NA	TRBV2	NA	CASSAGLNNSPLHF	TGTGCCAGCAGTGCGGGACTCAACAATTCACCCCTCCACTTT
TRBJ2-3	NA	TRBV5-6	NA	CASSLIDTQYF	TGTGCCAGCAGCTTGATCGATACGCAGTATTTT
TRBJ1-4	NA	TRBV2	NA	CASKADNEKLFF	TGTGCCAGCAAAGCTGACAATGAAAAACTGTTTTTT
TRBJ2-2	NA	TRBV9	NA	CASSVVDYANTGELFF	TGTGCCAGCAGCGTAGTGGACTATGCGAACACCGGGGAGCTGTTTTTT
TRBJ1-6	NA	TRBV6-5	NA	CASAGPVNSPLHF	TGTGCCAGCGCGGGGCCGGTAAATTCACCCCTCCACTTT
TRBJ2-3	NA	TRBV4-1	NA	CASSQVSSDTQYF	TGCGCCAGCAGCCAAGTTAGCTCAGATACGCAGTATTTT
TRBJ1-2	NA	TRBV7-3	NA	CASSLQGGLSGYTF	TGTGCCAGCAGCTTACAAGGGGGTCTGTCTGGCTACACCTTC
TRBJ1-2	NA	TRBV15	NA	CATSRDTGYGYTF	TGTGCCACCAGCAGAGATACGGGCTATGGCTACACCTTC
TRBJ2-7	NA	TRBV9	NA	CASSPGFVYEQYF	TGTGCCAGCAGTCCCGGTTTTGTCTACGAGCAGTACTTC
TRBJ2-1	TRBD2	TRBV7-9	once	CASSLVASGGINEQFF	TGTGCCAGCAGCTTAGTGGCTAGCGGGGGGATCAATGAGCAGTTCTTC
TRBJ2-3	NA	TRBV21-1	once	CASSKEGAPPWDTQYF	TGTGCCAGCAGCAAAGAGGGGGCCCCTCCTTGGGATACGCAGTATTTT
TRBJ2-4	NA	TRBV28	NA	CASRKTWGNIQYF	TGTGCCAGCAGAAAGACATGGGGAAACATTCAGTACTTC
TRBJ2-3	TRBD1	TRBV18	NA	CASSPPARTGLGTDTQYF	TGTGCCAGCTCACCACCTGCCCGGACAGGGTTGGGCACAGATACGCAGTATTTT
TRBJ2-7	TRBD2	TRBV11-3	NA	CASRKSGGDSYEQYF	TGTGCCAGCAGAAAAAGCGGGGGGGACTCCTACGAGCAGTACTTC
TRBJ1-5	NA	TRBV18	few	CASSPVEGFQPQHF	TGTGCCAGCTCACCGGTTGAAGGGTTTCAGCCCCAGCATTTT
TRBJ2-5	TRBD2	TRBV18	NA	CASSPMYSGGEETQYF	TGTGCCAGCTCACCGATGTATAGCGGGGGGGAAGAGACCCAGTACTTC
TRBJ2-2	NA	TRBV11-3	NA	CASSLRVGGGDTGELFF	TGTGCCAGCAGCCTAAGAGTGGGAGGGGGCGACACCGGGGAGCTGTTTTTT
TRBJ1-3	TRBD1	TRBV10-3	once	CAIRQGENTIYF	TGTGCCATCCGACAGGGAGAAAACACCATATATTTT
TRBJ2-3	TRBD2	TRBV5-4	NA	CASSLSGASTDTQYF	TGTGCCAGCAGCTTGAGCGGGGCATCCACAGATACGCAGTATTTT
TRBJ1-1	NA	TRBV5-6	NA	CASSLVRTVPANTEAFF	TGTGCCAGCAGCTTGGTGCGGACAGTGCCCGCGAACACTGAAGCTTTCTTT
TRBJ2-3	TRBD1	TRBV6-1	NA	CATQTGGLDTQYF	TGTGCCACCCAGACAGGGGGCCTGGATACGCAGTATTTT
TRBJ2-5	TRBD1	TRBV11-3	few	CASSFRGLGQETQYF	TGTGCCAGCAGCTTCAGGGGGTTGGGGCAAGAGACCCAGTACTTC
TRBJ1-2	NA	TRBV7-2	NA	CASSSDGANYGYTF	TGTGCCAGCAGCTCGGACGGAGCTAACTATGGCTACACCTTC
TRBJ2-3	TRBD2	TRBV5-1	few	CASNPLGGGGTDTQYF	TGCGCCAGCAACCCCCTGGGCGGGGGGGGCACAGATACGCAGTATTTT
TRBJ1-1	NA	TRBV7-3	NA	CASSFRRDTEAFF	TGTGCCAGCAGCTTTAGGCGGGACACTGAAGCTTTCTTT
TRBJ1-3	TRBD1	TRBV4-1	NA	CASSQDLGTGAGNTIYF	TGCGCCAGCAGCCAAGATCTAGGAACAGGGGCTGGAAACACCATATATTTT
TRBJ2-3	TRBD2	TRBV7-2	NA	CASSFHGLAGVTDTQYF	TGTGCCAGCAGCTTCCATGGACTAGCGGGGGTCACAGATACGCAGTATTTT
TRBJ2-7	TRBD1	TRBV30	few	CAWSSTGGFNEQYF	TGTGCCTGGAGCTCAACAGGGGGCTTCAACGAGCAGTACTTC
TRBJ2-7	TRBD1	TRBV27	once	CASSSGQSYEQYF	TGTGCCAGCAGTTCGGGACAGTCTTACGAGCAGTACTTC
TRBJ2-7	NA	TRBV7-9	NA	CASSLGGHSSPYEQYF	TGTGCCAGCAGCTTAGGCGGACATTCTTCTCCCTACGAGCAGTACTTC
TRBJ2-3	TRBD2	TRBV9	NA	CASSLGVAGGQDTQYF	TGTGCCAGCAGCCTCGGGGTAGCGGGGGGGCAGGATACGCAGTATTTT
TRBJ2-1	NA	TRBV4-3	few	CASSQEVFNEQFF	TGCGCCAGCAGCCAGGAAGTCTTCAATGAGCAGTTCTTC